These 5 T cell receptor beta chains were sequenced from one sample in a study of post-analysis software for immune sequencing data. The study's findings and limits: Among 5 or 6 TRBV segments more frequent in patients than controls were TRBV5-6, TRBV5-1 and TRBV20-1.

What these receptors recognize is not known. Prepared libraries of TCR beta cDNA carried unique molecular identifiers. MiXCR, applied by TCRdb to the PCR reads, yields one record per CDR3 protein. In the table there are fewer than 850,000 distinct CDR3 sequences, around 27% of which are singletons. Sequencing used blood. These TCRs come from a girl aged 10-17 years with multiple sclerosis.

The rearrangement links TRBV7-9 to TRBJ1-4; the D gene is possibly TRBD1 (5 bases). Germline-derived CDR1 and CDR2 are SEHNR and FQNEAQ (reference sequence). Trimming stripped 5 bases from V and 2 bases from J, with 15 bases between. There are 16 residues in the CDR3. The CDR3 region has the DNA TGTGCCAGCAGCCCCCTGACGGGACTGACTAATGAAAAACTGTTTTTT. This translates into CASSPLTGLTNEKLFF. Full variable domain (missing parts from reference TRBV7-9 and TRBJ1-4): DTGVSQNPRHKITKRGQNVTFRCDPISEHNRLYWYRQTLGQGPEFLTYFQNEAQLEKSRLLSDRFSAERPKGSFSTLEIQRTEQGDSAMYLCASSPLTGLTNEKLFFGSGTQLSVL.

This clonotype was recorded a few times. J is TRBJ2-7 and V is TRBV20-1, with D perhaps TRBD2 (5 bases). V was trimmed by 0 bases and J by 0 bases, leaving 12 bases between them. The length of the CDR3 is 15 residues. CDR1 and CDR2 (germline): DFQATT, SNEGSKA (reference sequence). For the CDR3, the DNA is TGCAGTGCTAGAGATATGGCAGGAGGCTCCTACGAGCAGTACTTC. Translated, it gives CSARDMAGGSYEQYF.

With respect to this clonotype: Relative to the germline gene, one junction end is altered; a read error may explain this. J is TRBJ1-1 and V is TRBV6-2 or TRBV6-3, with D unresolved. The length of the CDR3 is 14 residues. Germline assignment: CDR1 MNHEY and CDR2 SVGEGT. Here the CDR3 DNA reads TGTGCCAGCAGTTATCGGAGACCGAACACTAAAGCTTTCTTT. Its translation is CASSYRRPNTKAFF.

The chain has TRBV10-3 and TRBJ2-1; D might be TRBD2 (6 bases). The CDR3 is 14 amino acids. Trimming took off 6 bases at V and 5 bases at J, with 14 bases between the two ends. Germline lookup yields CDR1 ENHRY and CDR2 SYGVKD. The CDR3 DNA sequence: TGTGCCATCAGCGCGGGACCCTACGACAATGAGCAGTTCTTC. Translated, it gives CAISAGPYDNEQFF.

The V call is TRBV5-1, the J call TRBJ2-2, with D possibly TRBD1 on 6 matching bases. CDR3 length: 18 amino acids. Germline V gives CDR1 SGHRS, CDR2 YFSETQ. V was trimmed by 0 bases and J by 0 bases, leaving 15 bases between them. Here the CDR3 reads CASSLGTVGPSNTGELFF. In nucleotides, the CDR3 is TGCGCCAGCAGCTTGGGGACAGTGGGGCCCTCGAACACCGGGGAGCTGTTTTTT. The full variable domain, with the rest looked up from reference TRBV5-1 and TRBJ2-2, is KAGVTQTPRYLIKTRGQQVTLSCSPISGHRSVSWYQQTPGQGLQFLFEYFSETQRNKGNFPGRFSGRQFSNSRSEMNVSTLELGDSALYLCASSLGTVGPSNTGELFFGEGSRLTVL.